Listed here are 15 T cell receptor beta chains from one sample, sequenced in a study of CD8 T cells in ankylosing spondylitis. General observations from the study: Apparently characteristic of ankylosing spondylitis blood was a TCR beta motif (eight highly homologous variants).

From the 5' RACE reads, TCRdb called clonotypes with MiXCR, one entry per CDR3 protein. This table has around 130,000 distinct CDR3 sequences, 15% to 20% appearing once. The antigens for these receptors are not known. Input material: blood, either unsorted or a sorted T cell fraction (not recorded which). All receptors come from a male donor with ankylosing spondylitis.

This rearrangement joins TRBV15 to TRBJ2-3; 9 bases align to TRBD1. The CDR3 is 17 amino acids. J was trimmed by 2 bases and V by 2 bases; bases with no gene match: 8. Per the germline V gene, CDR1 is LNHNV and CDR2 is YYDKDF (reference sequence). In nucleotides, the CDR3 is TGTGCCACCAGCAGACCTCCGGGACAGGGATACACAGATACGCAGTATTTT. It codes for CATSRPPGQGYTDTQYF.

This clonotype has more than one count but fewer than ten. The genes are TRBV7-8 and TRBJ2-3, with D maybe TRBD1 (5 bases). The germline V gene encodes CDR1 SGHVS and CDR2 FQNEAQ. With 5 bases removed from V and 1 base from J, the gap between germline ends came to 13 bases. The CDR3 spans 15 residues. The CDR3 sequence is CASSKTEDGTDTQYF. The DNA for the CDR3 is TGTGCCAGCAGCAAGACAGAGGACGGCACAGATACGCAGTATTTT.

The chain is built from TRBV27 and TRBJ2-7; 10 bases line up with TRBD1. Per the germline V gene, CDR1 is MNHEY and CDR2 is SMNVEV (reference sequence). This CDR3 is 15 amino acids long. V lost 6 bases, J lost 5 bases, and 10 bases stayed unmatched. CDR3 sequence reads: CASSVRGTGVDEQYF. The CDR3 nucleotides read TGTGCCAGCAGCGTCCGTGGGACAGGGGTCGACGAGCAGTACTTC.

In its sample, this clonotype was seen many times. V gene TRBV11-2 combines with J gene TRBJ2-1; 13 nucleotides match TRBD2. The CDR3 consists of 16 residues. Germline V lookup: CDR1 SGHAT, CDR2 FQNNGV. V lost 5 bases, J lost 8 bases, and 9 bases stayed unmatched. The CDR3 sequence: CASSEILAGGPHEQFF. CDR3 DNA sequence: TGTGCCAGCAGCGAGATACTAGCGGGAGGGCCCCATGAGCAGTTCTTC.

This clonotype was seen repeatedly, ten times or more. The chain carries TRBV12-3 or TRBV12-4 and TRBJ2-5; 11 positions agree with TRBD2. The V gene end was trimmed by 6 bases and the J gene end by 2 bases; junction bases not matched to a gene: 2. The CDR3 spans 14 residues. The CDR3 coding sequence is TGTGCCAGCAGCCTAGCGGGAGGTCAAGAGACCCAGTACTTC. This sequence encodes CASSLAGGQETQYF.

This clonotype was counted a few times. CDR3 nucleotide sequence: TGTGCCAGCAGTGCAATCTACAGGAATAGCAATCAGCCCCAGCATTTT. This codes for CASSAIYRNSNQPQHF. The J gene is TRBJ1-5, the V gene TRBV6-1; perhaps TRBD1 as D (5 bases). V lost 4 bases and J 0 bases, leaving 13 bases between the germline ends. Germline CDR1 MNHNS, CDR2 SASEGT. The CDR3 contains 16 residues.

This clonotype occurred many times. This chain's CDR3 is CSVFPLGTAYNEQFF. The DNA for the CDR3 is TGCAGCGTTTTTCCCTTGGGGACAGCCTACAATGAGCAGTTCTTC. The chain links TRBV29-1 to TRBJ2-1, with TRBD1 matching 7 bases. This CDR3 region has 15 residues. The germline CDR1 and CDR2 sequences are SQVTM and ANQGSEA. V shed 5 bases and J 2 bases; nucleotides not matched to a gene: 9.

This clonotype was detected a few times. The rearrangement links TRBV12-3 or TRBV12-4 to TRBJ1-2; D gene uncertain. Trimming took off 3 bases at V and 7 bases at J, with 6 bases between the two ends. CDR3 size: 11 residues. The DNA for the CDR3 is TGTGCCAGCAGTTTGAGTCCTGGCTACACCTTC. Its protein product is CASSLSPGYTF.

This clonotype has only a few counts. The DNA of the CDR3 is TGCGCCAGCAGCCCATCACGGTTCAGGGCTAATGAAAAACTGTTTTTT. Amino acids: CASSPSRFRANEKLFF. The rearrangement links TRBV4-3 to TRBJ1-4; D may be TRBD1 (5 bases). V lost 4 bases to trimming and J lost 3 bases, with 15 bases between them. The CDR3 sequence is 16 residues long. Germline V gene sequence: CDR1 LGHNA, CDR2 YSLEER.

The chain is built from TRBV2 and TRBJ1-6; D ambiguous. V lost 2 bases and J lost 9, with 14 bases in between. Germline values: CDR1 SNHLY, CDR2 FYNNEI. There are 15 residues in the CDR3. The DNA for the CDR3 is TGTGCCAGCAGTGAATTGGGCCCGAGGTCTTCACCCCTCCACTTT. Its translation: CASSELGPRSSPLHF.

This clonotype has ten or more counts. The rearrangement uses TRBV9 and TRBJ1-2, with unresolved D. This CDR3 has 13 amino acids. V lost 2 bases and J lost 6, with 11 bases in between. Germline V CDR1 and CDR2: SGDLS, YYNGEE. This CDR3 is CASSVAQNHGYTF. Here the CDR3 DNA reads TGTGCCAGCAGCGTTGCCCAGAACCATGGCTACACCTTC.

This chain uses TRBV7-9 with TRBJ2-3, with D hard to call. Deletions cut 5 bases from V and 6 bases from J, with 6 bases between. CDR1 is SEHNR, CDR2 FQNEAQ, per germline (reference sequence). The CDR3 spans 11 residues. The CDR3 nucleotides read TGTGCCAGCAGCCCGGATGATACGCAGTATTTT. Its translation: CASSPDDTQYF. Filled out from reference TRBV7-9 and TRBJ2-3, the complete variable domain reads DTGVSQNPRHKITKRGQNVTFRCDPISEHNRLYWYRQTLGQGPEFLTYFQNEAQLEKSRLLSDRFSAERPKGSFSTLEIQRTEQGDSAMYLCASSPDDTQYFGPGTRLTVL.

This clonotype has just a few counts. The V gene is TRBV7-9, the J gene TRBJ1-4, with a weak D call TRBD1 (5 bases). The CDR3 covers 16 residues. Germline V gives CDR1 SEHNR, CDR2 FQNEAQ (reference sequence). V gave up 1 base and J gave up 2 bases, with 11 bases separating them. The CDR3 reads CASSLDLGGTNEKLFF. The DNA of the CDR3 is TGTGCCAGCAGCTTAGATCTTGGGGGTACTAATGAAAAACTGTTTTTT.

V is TRBV20-1 and J is TRBJ1-1; D is unclear. Germline V gene sequence: CDR1 DFQATT, CDR2 SNEGSKA (reference sequence). CDR3 length equals 13 residues. Trimming left V 3 bases short and J 1 base short, with 9 bases between. CDR3 nucleotide sequence: TGCAGTGCTAGTACAGAACAGAACACTGAAGCTTTCTTT. Its protein is CSASTEQNTEAFF.

The chain combines TRBV9 with TRBJ1-2; D might be TRBD1 (5 bases). The germline gives CDR1 SGDLS, CDR2 YYNGEE. The CDR3 contains 15 residues. Trimming removed 2 bases from V and 5 bases from J, with 16 bases in between. The CDR3 loop reads CASSVASGDVYGYTF. CDR3 in DNA: TGTGCCAGCAGCGTGGCGTCGGGGGACGTTTATGGCTACACCTTC.